Below, one TCR beta chain is given with its context. Its cognate antigen is unknown. This record comes from a study of shared clonotypes between healthy human individuals. Study-wide context: Each donor's CD8 memory used one plate, CD8 naive two, each CD4 subset three. Study results and limitations: Richness estimates generally favored naive over memory subsets. Clonotype sharing among donors was expected to depend on sequencing depth.

The repertoire was sequenced with immunoSEQ multiplex PCR; TCRdb's copy has only in-frame clones and lacks some. The table includes some 660,000 clones, about 80% detected once. Sequencing was performed on memory CD4+ T cells sorted from blood. Indicated subset: CD45RA-negative fraction. This receptor was identified in a woman younger than 45 in good health.

CDR3 bases: TGTGCCATATCGAACTCAGAGGGATATGGCTACACCTTC. This sequence encodes CAISNSEGYGYTF. The V and J genes are TRBV10-3 and TRBJ1-2; D not resolved. With 9 bases removed from V and 5 bases from J, the gap between germline ends came to 16 bases. This CDR3 is built from 13 residues. Germline V CDR1 and CDR2: ENHRY, SYGVKD.